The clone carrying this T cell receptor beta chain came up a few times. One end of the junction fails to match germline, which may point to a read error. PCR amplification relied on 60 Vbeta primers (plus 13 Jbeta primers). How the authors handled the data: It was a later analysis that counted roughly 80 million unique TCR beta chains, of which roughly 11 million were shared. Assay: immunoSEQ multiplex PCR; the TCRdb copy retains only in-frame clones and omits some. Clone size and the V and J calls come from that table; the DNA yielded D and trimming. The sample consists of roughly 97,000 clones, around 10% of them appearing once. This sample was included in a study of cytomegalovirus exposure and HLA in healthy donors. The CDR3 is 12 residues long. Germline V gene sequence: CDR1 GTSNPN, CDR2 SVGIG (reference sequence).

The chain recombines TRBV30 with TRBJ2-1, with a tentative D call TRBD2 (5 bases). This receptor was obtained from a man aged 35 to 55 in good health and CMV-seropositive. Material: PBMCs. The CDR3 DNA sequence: TGTGCCGGAAACAGCGACTACGATGAGCAGTTCTTC. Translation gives CAGNSDYDEQFF.